This T cell receptor (beta chain) stems from a study of T cell changes during pregnancy in multiple sclerosis. The repertoire was sequenced with immunoSEQ multiplex PCR; TCRdb's copy has only in-frame clones and lacks some. Among about 70,000 clones, roughly 91% were seen once, and the ten largest hold roughly 0.29%. The J segment lost 3 bases and the V segment lost 1 base, leaving 5 bases of the junction unmatched. The CDR3 has 15 residues. Germline CDR1 is SGHAT and CDR2 is FQNNGV. Here the sequenced sample was CD4+ T cells from peripheral blood mononuclear cells, taken after pregnancy. This chain connects TRBV11-2 to TRBJ2-7; 8 bases are shared with TRBD2. The receptor was isolated from a female donor with multiple sclerosis, enrolled in a pregnancy study. The CDR3 sequence is CASSLVSGSNYEQYF. CDR3 nucleotide sequence: TGTGCCAGCAGCTTAGTCAGCGGGAGTAACTACGAGCAGTACTTC.